Each of the 2 T cell receptor beta chains below was sequenced from the same sample in a study of cytomegalovirus exposure and HLA in healthy donors. A multiplex PCR was run with 60 Vbeta primers and 13 Jbeta primers. The data were produced by immunoSEQ multiplex PCR, yet TCRdb's version contains in-frame clones alone and is incomplete. The sample includes 150,000 to 200,000 clones, around 80% seen only once; the top ten take approximately 1.3%. Sample: PBMCs. The receptors were sampled from a girl aged 5 to 17 in good health and CMV-seropositive.

This clone was seen a few times. The CDR3 reads CASTSTGTETYEQYF. The CDR3 DNA reads TGTGCCAGCACCTCGACCGGGACAGAGACCTACGAGCAGTACTTC. The chain links TRBV11-2 to TRBJ2-7; 7 nucleotides align to TRBD1. V trimming: 7 bases; J trimming: 2 bases; junction bases outside the gene matches: 11. The CDR3 runs 15 residues. Germline V lookup: CDR1 SGHAT, CDR2 FQNNGV.

The chain recombines TRBV12-5 with TRBJ2-3; 7 bases match TRBD1. Per the germline V gene, CDR1 is LGHNT and CDR2 is FRNRAP. The CDR3 has 16 residues. The junction had 10 bases not matched to a gene; V was cut back by 1 base and J by 6 bases. In DNA, the CDR3 is TGTGCTAGTGGTTTGGGGTTAGGGACAGTCCACGATACGCAGTATTTT. Protein product: CASGLGLGTVHDTQYF.